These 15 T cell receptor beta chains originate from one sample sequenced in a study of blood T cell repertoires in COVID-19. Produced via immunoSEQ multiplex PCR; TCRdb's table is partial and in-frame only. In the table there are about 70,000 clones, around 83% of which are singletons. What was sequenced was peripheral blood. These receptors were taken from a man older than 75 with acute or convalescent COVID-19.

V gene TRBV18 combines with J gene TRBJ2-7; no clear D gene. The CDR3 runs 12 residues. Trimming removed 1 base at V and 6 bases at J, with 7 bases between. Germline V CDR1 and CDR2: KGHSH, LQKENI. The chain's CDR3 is CASSPLASEQYF. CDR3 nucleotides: TGTGCCAGCTCACCACTCGCGTCCGAGCAGTACTTC.

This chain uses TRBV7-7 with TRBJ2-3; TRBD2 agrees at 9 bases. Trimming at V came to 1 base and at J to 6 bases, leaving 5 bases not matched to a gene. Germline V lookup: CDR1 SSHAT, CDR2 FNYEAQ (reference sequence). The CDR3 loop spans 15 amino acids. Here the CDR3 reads CASSLGLAEGDTQYF. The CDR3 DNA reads TGTGCCAGCAGCTTAGGACTAGCGGAGGGGGATACGCAGTATTTT. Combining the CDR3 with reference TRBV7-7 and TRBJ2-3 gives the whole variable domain GAGVSQSPRYKVTKRGQDVTLRCDPISSHATLYWYQQALGQGPEFLTYFNYEAQPDKSGLPSDRFSAERPEGSISTLTIQRTEQRDSAMYRCASSLGLAEGDTQYFGPGTRLTVL.

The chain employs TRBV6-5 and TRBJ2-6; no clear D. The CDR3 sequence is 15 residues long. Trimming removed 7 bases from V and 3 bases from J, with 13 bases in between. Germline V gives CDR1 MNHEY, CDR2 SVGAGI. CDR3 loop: CASTPTAFGANVLTF. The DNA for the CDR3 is TGTGCCAGCACTCCAACAGCCTTTGGGGCCAACGTCCTGACTTTC.

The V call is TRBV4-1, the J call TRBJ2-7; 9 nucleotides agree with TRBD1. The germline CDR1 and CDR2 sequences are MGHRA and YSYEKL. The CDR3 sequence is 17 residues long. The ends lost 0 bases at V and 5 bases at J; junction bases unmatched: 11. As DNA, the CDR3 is TGCGCCAGCAGCCAAGATTTAACCGGGACAGGGAGTGACGAGCAGTACTTC. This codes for CASSQDLTGTGSDEQYF.

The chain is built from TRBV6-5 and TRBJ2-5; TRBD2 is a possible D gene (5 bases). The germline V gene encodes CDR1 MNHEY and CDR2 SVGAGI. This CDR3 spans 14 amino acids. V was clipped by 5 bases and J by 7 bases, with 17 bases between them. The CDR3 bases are TGTGCCAGCAGTCTGGAACTCGAGGGTGGGACCCAGTACTTC. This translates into CASSLELEGGTQYF.

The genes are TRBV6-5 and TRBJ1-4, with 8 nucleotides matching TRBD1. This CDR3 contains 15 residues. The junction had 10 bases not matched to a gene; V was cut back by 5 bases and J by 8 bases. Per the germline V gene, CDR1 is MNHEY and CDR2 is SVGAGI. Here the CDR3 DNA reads TGTGCCAGCAGTCAGAACCGACAGGGGATGGAAAAACTGTTTTTT. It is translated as CASSQNRQGMEKLFF.

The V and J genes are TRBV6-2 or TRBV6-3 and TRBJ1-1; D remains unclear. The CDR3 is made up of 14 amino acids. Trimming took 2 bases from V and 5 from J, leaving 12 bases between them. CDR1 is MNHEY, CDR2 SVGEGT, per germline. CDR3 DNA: TGTGCCAGCAGTTACGGGGAGGGAGGGACTGAAGCTTTCTTT. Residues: CASSYGEGGTEAFF.

The CDR3 here is CASSLTRERVNYGYTF. Written as DNA, the CDR3 is TGTGCCAGCAGCCTAACAAGGGAGAGGGTTAACTATGGCTACACCTTC. V is TRBV7-2 and J is TRBJ1-2; unclear D gene. The germline V gene has CDR1 SGHTA and CDR2 FQGNSA. The CDR3 totals 16 residues. V lost 5 bases and J lost 1, with 17 bases in between.

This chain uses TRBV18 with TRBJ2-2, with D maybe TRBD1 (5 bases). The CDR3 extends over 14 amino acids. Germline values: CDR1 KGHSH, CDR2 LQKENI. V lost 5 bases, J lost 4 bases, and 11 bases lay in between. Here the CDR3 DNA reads TGTGCCAGCTCAGCCCAGGGTGCCACCGGGGAGCTGTTTTTT. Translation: CASSAQGATGELFF.

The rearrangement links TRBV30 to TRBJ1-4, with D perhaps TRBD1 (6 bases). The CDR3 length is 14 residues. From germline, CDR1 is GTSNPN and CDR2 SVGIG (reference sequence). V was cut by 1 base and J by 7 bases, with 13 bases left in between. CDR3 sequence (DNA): TGTGCCTGGAGTGCGGTTACAGGGTTTGAAAAACTGTTTTTT. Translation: CAWSAVTGFEKLFF.

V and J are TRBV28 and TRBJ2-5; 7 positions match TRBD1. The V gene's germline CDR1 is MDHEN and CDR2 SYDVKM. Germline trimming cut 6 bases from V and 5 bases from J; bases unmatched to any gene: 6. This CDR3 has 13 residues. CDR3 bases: TGTGCCAGCAGGACCAGGGGGTGGGAGACCCAGTACTTC. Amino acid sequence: CASRTRGWETQYF.

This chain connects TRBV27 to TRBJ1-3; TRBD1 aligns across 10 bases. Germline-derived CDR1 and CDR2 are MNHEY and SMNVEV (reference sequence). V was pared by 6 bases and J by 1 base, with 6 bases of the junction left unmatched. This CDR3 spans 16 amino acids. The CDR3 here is CASSLGTGASGNTIYF. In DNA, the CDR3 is TGTGCCAGCAGCCTGGGGACAGGGGCTTCTGGAAACACCATATATTTT.

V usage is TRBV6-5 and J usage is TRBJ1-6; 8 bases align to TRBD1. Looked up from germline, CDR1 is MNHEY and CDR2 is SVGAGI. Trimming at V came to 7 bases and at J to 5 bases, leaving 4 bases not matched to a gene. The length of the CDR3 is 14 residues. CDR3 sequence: CASTLTGDNSPLHF. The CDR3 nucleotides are TGTGCCAGCACCCTGACAGGGGATAATTCACCCCTCCACTTT.

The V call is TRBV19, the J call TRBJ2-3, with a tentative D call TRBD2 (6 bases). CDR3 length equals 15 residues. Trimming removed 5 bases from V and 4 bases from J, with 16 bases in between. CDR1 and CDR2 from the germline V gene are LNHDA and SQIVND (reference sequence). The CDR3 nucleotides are TGTGCCAGTAGTTGGGGGGACCCGAGGGCAGATACGCAGTATTTT. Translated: CASSWGDPRADTQYF.

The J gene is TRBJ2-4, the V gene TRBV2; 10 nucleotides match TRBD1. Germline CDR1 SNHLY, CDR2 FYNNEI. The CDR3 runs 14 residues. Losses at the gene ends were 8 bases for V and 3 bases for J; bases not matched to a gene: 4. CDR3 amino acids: CASRQGAGKNIQYF. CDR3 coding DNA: TGTGCCAGCCGACAGGGGGCTGGCAAAAACATTCAGTACTTC.